Below, one T cell receptor (beta chain) is given with its context. As yet, its antigen is unknown. The sample originates from a study of T cell responses to AZD1222 COVID-19 vaccine. Study-wide points: Donors, mostly white British, included more females; clonal diversity was possibly underestimated. Just six AZD1222 recipients tested seropositive at baseline. Repertoires were obtained solely post-peak T cell response.

Trimming cost V 6 bases and J 5 bases, with 16 bases left between them. Germline V gene lookup returns CDR1 DFQATT and CDR2 SNEGSKA (reference sequence). The CDR3 contains 14 residues. Data came from immunoSEQ multiplex PCR; TCRdb stores just in-frame clones and leaves some out. Of under 110,000 clones listed, approximately 87% were seen once; the top ten hold 5.1%. This receptor was identified in an adult in good health. The gene calls are TRBV20-1 and TRBJ1-4; a possible D gene is TRBD1 (5 bases). The sequences come from peripheral blood, collected on day 0 of AZD1222 vaccination. The CDR3 region has the DNA TGCAGTGCAAGTAGACAGTGGGGGAATGAAAAACTGTTTTTT. It codes for CSASRQWGNEKLFF.